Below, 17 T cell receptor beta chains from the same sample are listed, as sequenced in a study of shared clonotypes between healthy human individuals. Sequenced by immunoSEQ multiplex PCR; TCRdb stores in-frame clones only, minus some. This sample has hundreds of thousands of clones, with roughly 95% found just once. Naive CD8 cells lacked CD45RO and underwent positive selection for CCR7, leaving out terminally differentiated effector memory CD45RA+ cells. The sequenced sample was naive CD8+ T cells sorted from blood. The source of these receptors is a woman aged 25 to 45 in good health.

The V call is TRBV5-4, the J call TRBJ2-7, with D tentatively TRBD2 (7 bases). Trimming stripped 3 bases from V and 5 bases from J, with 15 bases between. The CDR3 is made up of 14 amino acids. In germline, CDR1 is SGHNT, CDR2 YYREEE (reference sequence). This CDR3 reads CASSWEGGSHEQYF. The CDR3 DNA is TGTGCCAGCAGCTGGGAGGGGGGTAGCCACGAGCAGTACTTC.

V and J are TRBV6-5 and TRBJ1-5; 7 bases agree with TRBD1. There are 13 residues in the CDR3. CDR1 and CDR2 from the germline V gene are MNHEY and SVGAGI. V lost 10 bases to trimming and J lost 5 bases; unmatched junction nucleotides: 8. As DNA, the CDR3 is TGTGCCACGTCACAGGGGAGTCATCAGCCCCAGCATTTT. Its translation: CATSQGSHQPQHF.

The chain's CDR3 is CASSQRGSVYEQYF. The CDR3 DNA is TGTGCCAGCAGCCAACGGGGGTCGGTCTACGAGCAGTACTTC. J is TRBJ2-5 and V is TRBV14, with D possibly matching TRBD2 (6 bases). The J call may be faulty, since TRBJ2-7 better matches the DNA end. The CDR3 runs 14 residues. Germline CDR1 and CDR2: SGHDN and FVKESK.

CDR3 sequence reads: CASSHNTGGRTEAFF. CDR3 DNA: TGTGCCAGCAGCCACAATACAGGGGGCCGGACTGAAGCTTTCTTT. The rearrangement uses TRBV16 and TRBJ1-1, with 9 bases matching TRBD1. The germline CDR1 and CDR2 sequences are KGHSY and FQNENV. The trim removed 3 bases at V and 5 bases at J, leaving 7 bases unmatched. This CDR3 region has 15 residues.

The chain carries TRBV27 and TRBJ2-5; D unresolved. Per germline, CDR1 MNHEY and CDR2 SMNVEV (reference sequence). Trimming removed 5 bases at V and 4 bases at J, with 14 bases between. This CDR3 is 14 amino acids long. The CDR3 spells CASSPESSSETQYF. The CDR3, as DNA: TGTGCCAGCAGTCCAGAATCCTCCTCAGAGACCCAGTACTTC.

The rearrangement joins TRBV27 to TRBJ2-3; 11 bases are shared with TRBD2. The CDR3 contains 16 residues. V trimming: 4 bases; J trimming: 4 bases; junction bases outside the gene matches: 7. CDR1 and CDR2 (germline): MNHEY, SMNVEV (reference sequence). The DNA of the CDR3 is TGTGCCAGCAGTTACAGTAGCGGGAGGGCTCCAGATACGCAGTATTTT. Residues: CASSYSSGRAPDTQYF.

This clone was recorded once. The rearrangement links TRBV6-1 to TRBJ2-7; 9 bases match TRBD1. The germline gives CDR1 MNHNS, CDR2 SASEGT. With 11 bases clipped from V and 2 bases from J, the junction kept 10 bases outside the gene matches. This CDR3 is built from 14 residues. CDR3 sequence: CASSGGTGPYEQYF. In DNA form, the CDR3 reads TGTGCCTCCTCAGGAGGGACAGGGCCCTACGAGCAGTACTTC.

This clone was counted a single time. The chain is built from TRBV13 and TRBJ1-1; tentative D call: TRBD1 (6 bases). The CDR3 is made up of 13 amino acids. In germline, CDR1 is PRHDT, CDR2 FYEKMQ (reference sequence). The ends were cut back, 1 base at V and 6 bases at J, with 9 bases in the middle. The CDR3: CASSLDREAEAFF. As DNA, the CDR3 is TGTGCCAGCAGCTTAGACAGGGAGGCTGAAGCTTTCTTT.

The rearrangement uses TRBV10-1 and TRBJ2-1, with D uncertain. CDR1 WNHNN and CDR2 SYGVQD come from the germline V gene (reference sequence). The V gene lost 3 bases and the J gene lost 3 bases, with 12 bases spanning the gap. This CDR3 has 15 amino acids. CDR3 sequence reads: CASSDHGPNYNEQFF. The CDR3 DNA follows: TGCGCCAGCAGTGACCATGGGCCGAACTACAATGAGCAGTTCTTC.

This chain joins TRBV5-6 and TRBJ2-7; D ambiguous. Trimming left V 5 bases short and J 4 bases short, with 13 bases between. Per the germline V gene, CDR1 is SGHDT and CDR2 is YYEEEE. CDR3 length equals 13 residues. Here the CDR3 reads CASSPSSNYEQYF. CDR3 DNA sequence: TGTGCCAGCAGTCCATCAAGCAATTACGAGCAGTACTTC.

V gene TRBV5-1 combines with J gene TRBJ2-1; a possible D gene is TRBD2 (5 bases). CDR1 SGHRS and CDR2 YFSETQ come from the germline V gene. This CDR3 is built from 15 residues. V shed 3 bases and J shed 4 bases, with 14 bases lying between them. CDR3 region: CASSYKTSPYNEQFF. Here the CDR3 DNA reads TGCGCCAGCAGCTATAAAACTAGTCCTTACAATGAGCAGTTCTTC.

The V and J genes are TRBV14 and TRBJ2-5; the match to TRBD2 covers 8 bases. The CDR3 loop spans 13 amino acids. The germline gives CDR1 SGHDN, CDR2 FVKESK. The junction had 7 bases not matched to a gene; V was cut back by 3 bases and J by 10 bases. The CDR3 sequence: CASSQPPRGDQYF. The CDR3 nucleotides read TGTGCCAGCAGCCAGCCGCCGCGGGGGGACCAGTACTTC.

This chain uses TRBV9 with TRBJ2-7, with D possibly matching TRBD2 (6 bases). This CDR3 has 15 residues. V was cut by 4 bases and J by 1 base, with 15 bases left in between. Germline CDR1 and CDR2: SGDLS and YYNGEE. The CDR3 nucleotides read TGTGCCAGCAGCTTCGGGGAGGACCCGTCCTACGAGCAGTACTTC. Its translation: CASSFGEDPSYEQYF.

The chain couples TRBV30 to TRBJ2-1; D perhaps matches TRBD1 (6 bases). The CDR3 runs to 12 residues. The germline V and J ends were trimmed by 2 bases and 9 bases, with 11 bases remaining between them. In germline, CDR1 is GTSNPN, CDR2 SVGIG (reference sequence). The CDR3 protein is CAWSIWDIEQFF. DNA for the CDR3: TGTGCCTGGAGTATCTGGGACATTGAGCAGTTCTTC. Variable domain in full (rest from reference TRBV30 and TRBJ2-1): SQTIHQWPATLVQPVGSPLSLECTVEGTSNPNLYWYRQAAGRGLQLLFYSVGIGQISSEVPQNLSASRPQDRQFILSSKKLLLSDSGFYLCAWSIWDIEQFFGPGTRLTVL.

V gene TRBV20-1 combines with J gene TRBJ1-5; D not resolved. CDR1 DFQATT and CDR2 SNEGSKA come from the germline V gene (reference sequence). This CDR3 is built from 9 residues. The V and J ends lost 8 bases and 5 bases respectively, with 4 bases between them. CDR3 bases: TGCAGTACGTATCAGCCCCAGCATTTT. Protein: CSTYQPQHF.

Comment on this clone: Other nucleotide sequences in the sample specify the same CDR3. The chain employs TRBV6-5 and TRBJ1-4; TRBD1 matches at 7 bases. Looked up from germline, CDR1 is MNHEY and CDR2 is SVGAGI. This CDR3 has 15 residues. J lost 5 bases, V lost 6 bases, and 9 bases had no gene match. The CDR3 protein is CASSPWTGGNEKLFF. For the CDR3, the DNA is TGTGCCAGCAGCCCGTGGACAGGAGGGAATGAAAAACTGTTTTTT.

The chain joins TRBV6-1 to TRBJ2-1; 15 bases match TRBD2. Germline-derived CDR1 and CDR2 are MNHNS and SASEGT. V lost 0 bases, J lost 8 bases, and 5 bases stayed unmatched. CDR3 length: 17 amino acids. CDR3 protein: CASSEAGGLAGGHEQFF. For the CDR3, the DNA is TGTGCCAGCAGTGAAGCGGGGGGACTAGCGGGAGGCCATGAGCAGTTCTTC.